This TCR beta chain was profiled in a study of blood T cell repertoires in COVID-19 (dated by TCRdb to the early 2020s). About the full investigation: Samples from collaborators originated in the United States, Italy and Spain and spanned both the acute and convalescent phases of COVID-19. The material from the prospective study consisted of cDNA or gDNA derived from T cells, B-cell-depleted T cells, or PBMCs. The sample metadata nearly always contained a de-identified subject ID, COVID-19 status, age in years and sex. Where available, HLA class I and class II types were taken from metadata supplied by the sample provider and were not determined by assay-based typing. The repertoires were released in a freely available public database intended as a resource for research on the immune response to SARS-CoV-2. Deeply sampled blood TCRbeta repertoires from subjects exposed to, actively infected with, or recovered from COVID-19 were included in the dataset. The samples were drawn from two sources: the first 160 participants of the ongoing ImmuneRACE study, and 1,000 to 1,500 subjects contributed by 6 global collaborators. General conclusions and limits of the study: The quantity of clinical and demographic metadata differed by source and by participant and was supplied without curation.

Cut back by 6 bases and 6 bases, the V and J ends lie 16 bases apart. From the cysteine through the phenylalanine, the CDR3 covers 14 amino acids. Left in the record is the CDR3 DNA by itself, 42 bases read in frame from the first base. Via the germline V gene, CDR1 is SGDLS and CDR2 YYNGEE. Comment on this clone: No cognate antigen has been identified for it. Per-base quality was not reported, and no clone a single base away is much larger than it.

The immunoSEQ Assay, a bias-controlled multiplex PCR, was used to amplify TCRbeta CDR3 regions from genomic DNA. The original pipeline was this. The number of nucleated cells in each sample was estimated from the amplification of reference gene primers within the assay. To quantify the absolute abundance of each unique TCRbeta CDR3 rearrangement, sequence reads were collapsed and filtered. For each sample, productive Simpson clonality was calculated by taking the square root of Simpson's diversity index across productive rearrangements. TCRdb carries this immuneACCESS record with in-frame sequences only. Its versions omit some clonotypes, under half of them owing to an unresolved V gene in the studies checked, with the rest unexplained. The V and J calls and clone size come from that table; D and trimming were worked out from the DNA. This sample has around 370,000 clones in its table, and 80% to 90% of those were observed once. Of the sample, more than 5% falls within the top ten clones.

One collaborating source in Seattle enrolled patients during active infection and followed them longitudinally through the course of disease. Collaborating institutions collected whole blood in K2EDTA tubes following their own protocols. Collaborator samples were shipped for TCRbeta analysis as frozen whole blood, isolated PBMCs, or DNA extracted from either sample type. The clonotype was recovered from a woman aged 50 to 65 with COVID-19, enrolled during active disease. Material for sequencing was peripheral blood. The V gene is TRBV9 and the J gene is TRBJ2-1, with a weak D call of TRBD1 (5 bases match). The CDR3 protein is CASKGAHHTNEQFF. The nucleotide sequence is TGTGCCAGCAAAGGGGCCCATCATACCAATGAGCAGTTCTTC.